This T cell receptor (beta chain) was identified during a study of CD8 T cells in ankylosing spondylitis (dated by TCRdb to between 2016 and 2019). In terms of the full investigation: The study set out to find disease-linked TCR variants by profiling T cell receptor beta repertoires in ankylosing spondylitis patients and healthy donors. The full study cohort comprised around 25 ankylosing spondylitis patients and approximately 100 healthy donors. Peripheral blood was sampled, and synovial fluid was additionally collected from ankylosing spondylitis patients. Here is what the overall study found, with its caveats: A CD8+ phenotype was shown by the disease-linked clones, which were found at relatively low frequencies in peripheral blood. Some TCR beta motif variants had previously been reported in synovial fluid and blood of reactive arthritis patients, which suggested common disease-initiation mechanisms. According to the report, matched synovial fluid samples from ankylosing spondylitis patients were significantly enriched for the disease-linked clones. Blood from ankylosing spondylitis patients appeared to be characterized by a TCR beta motif composed of about 8 highly homologous amino acid variants.

Per the germline V gene, SGHRS is the CDR1 and YFSETQ is the CDR2. At the junction V is shortened by 2 bases and J by 5 bases; bases outside the gene matches: 6. Inclusive of both ends, the CDR3 amounts to 15 amino acids. Of all the DNA, just the CDR3 is kept, 45 bases in frame from base 1. Comments on this clonotype: Its target antigen remains unknown. A read error may be the cause here, since a much bigger clone is one base away. The conserved phenylalanine or tryptophan is not found at the CDR3 terminus, so this likely reflects a read error.

Sequencing took place on an Illumina HiSeq 2500. TCR beta libraries were prepared by quantitative 5'-RACE with molecular barcodes. The published analysis was carried out like this. A new computational method based on a probabilistic model of VDJ rearrangement was used to identify disease-linked TCR variants. TCRdb reworked the public reads: Q25 trimming with fastp, MiXCR clone assembly, productive beta chains retained. Each entry is one CDR3 protein sequence, shown with its most common DNA and genes. TCRdb, not the authors, supplied the V and J calls. Within this sample are a few hundred thousand distinct CDR3 sequences, with 18% of them counted one time only. The top ten clonotypes cover around 30% of the sample.

The sequence was obtained from a male donor with ankylosing spondylitis or in good health (not recorded which). The sample was blood, either unsorted or a sorted T cell fraction (not recorded which). The chain is made from TRBV5-1 and TRBJ2-3; TRBD2 fits 9 bases in the junction. The CDR3 region reads CASSLRTSVGDTQYI. The nucleotide sequence is TGCGCCAGCAGCTTAAGGACTAGCGTGGGAGATACGCAGTATATT.